This TCR beta chain emerged from a study of T cell changes during pregnancy in multiple sclerosis. The table came from immunoSEQ multiplex PCR; TCRdb's copy has only in-frame clones and leaves some out. This table has some 80,000 clones, about 92% appearing once. Germline V CDR1 and CDR2: SGHDT, YYEEEE. The CDR3 is 14 residues long. V was cut by 0 bases and J by 9 bases, with 13 bases left in between. The chain carries TRBV5-6 and TRBJ2-1; TRBD2 might be the D (5 bases). The source is a female donor with multiple sclerosis, enrolled in a pregnancy study. The sequenced sample was peripheral blood, obtained before pregnancy. CDR3 loop: CASSLGLPESEQFF. The DNA of the CDR3 is TGTGCCAGCAGCTTGGGACTACCGGAGAGTGAGCAGTTCTTC.